The clone carrying this TCR beta chain was counted many times. The data stem from a study of T cells in Graves' hyperthyroidism and ophthalmopathy. Trimming took 4 bases from V and 4 from J, leaving 10 bases between them. The CDR3 runs 13 residues. From RNA transcripts, TCR beta CDR3 regions were amplified. Primed by the HTBI set, a first-round RT-PCR was run on the TCR CDR3. TCRdb itself ran the multiplex PCR reads through MiXCR, one entry per CDR3 protein. The data contain about 620,000 distinct CDR3 sequences, 15% to 20% of them seen just once; the ten biggest clones take up 3.8%. The clonotype was recovered from a woman aged 25-40 years with Graves' hyperthyroidism. The specimen sequenced was blood. V gene TRBV12-3 or TRBV12-4 combines with J gene TRBJ2-5; possible D gene TRBD1, 6 bases. CDR3 residues: CASSYTGPETQYF. In nucleotides, the CDR3 is TGTGCCAGCAGTTATACAGGGCCAGAGACCCAGTACTTC.